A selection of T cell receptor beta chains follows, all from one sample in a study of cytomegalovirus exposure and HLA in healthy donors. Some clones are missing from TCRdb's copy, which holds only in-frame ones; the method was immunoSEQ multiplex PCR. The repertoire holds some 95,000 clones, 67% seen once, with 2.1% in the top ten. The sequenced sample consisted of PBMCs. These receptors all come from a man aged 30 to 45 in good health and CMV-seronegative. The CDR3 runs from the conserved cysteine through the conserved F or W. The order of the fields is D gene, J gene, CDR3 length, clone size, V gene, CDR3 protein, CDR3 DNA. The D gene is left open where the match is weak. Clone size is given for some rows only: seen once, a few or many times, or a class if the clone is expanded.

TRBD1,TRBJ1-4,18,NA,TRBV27,CASSLSPGTVLTNEKLFF,TGTGCCAGCAGTTTATCCCCGGGGACAGTACTAACTAATGAAAAACTGTTTTTT
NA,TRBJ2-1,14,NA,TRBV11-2,CASSLRGTADEQFF,TGTGCCAGCAGCCTCCGGGGGACTGCGGATGAGCAGTTCTTC
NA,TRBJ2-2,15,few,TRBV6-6,CASRLDTGYTGELFF,TGTGCCAGCAGACTCGATACAGGGTACACCGGGGAGCTGTTTTTT
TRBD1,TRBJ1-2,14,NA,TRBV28,CATLGQGGVYGYTF,TGTGCCACCCTGGGACAGGGAGGGGTCTATGGCTACACCTTC
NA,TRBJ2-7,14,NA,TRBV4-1,CASSLGSRGREQYF,TGCGCCAGCAGTCTCGGGTCGCGGGGGCGAGAGCAGTACTTC
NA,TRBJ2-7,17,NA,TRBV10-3,CAISESGRADSSYEQYF,TGTGCCATCAGTGAGTCGGGTCGAGCGGACTCTTCCTACGAGCAGTACTTC
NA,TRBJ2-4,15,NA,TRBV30,CAWSVQILAKNIQYF,TGTGCCTGGAGTGTACAAATTCTAGCCAAAAACATTCAGTACTTC
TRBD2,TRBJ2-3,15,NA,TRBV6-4,CASRERGAFTDTQYF,TGTGCCAGCAGAGAGCGGGGGGCTTTCACAGATACGCAGTATTTT
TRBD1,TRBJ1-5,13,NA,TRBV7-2,CASSWGQNQPQHF,TGTGCCAGCAGCTGGGGACAGAATCAGCCCCAGCATTTT
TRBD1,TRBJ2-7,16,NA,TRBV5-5,CASSPDRSWVLYEQYF,TGTGCCAGCAGCCCGGACAGGAGTTGGGTCCTGTACGAGCAGTACTTC
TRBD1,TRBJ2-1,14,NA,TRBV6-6,CASSWDSSSNEQFF,TGTGCCAGCAGCTGGGACAGCTCTTCCAATGAGCAGTTCTTC
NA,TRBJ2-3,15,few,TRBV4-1,CASSQVSHLTDTQYF,TGCGCCAGCAGCCAAGTGTCACATCTCACAGATACGCAGTATTTT
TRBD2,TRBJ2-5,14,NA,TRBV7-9,CASSSRGEWETQYF,TGTGCCAGCAGCTCGCGGGGGGAGTGGGAGACCCAGTACTTC
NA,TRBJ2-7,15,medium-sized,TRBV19,CASSYSGTFSYEQYF,TGTGCCAGTAGTTACTCCGGGACATTCTCCTACGAGCAGTACTTC
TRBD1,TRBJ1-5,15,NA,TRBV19,CASSIVDRAEQPQHF,TGTGCCAGTAGTATAGTAGACAGGGCGGAACAGCCCCAGCATTTT
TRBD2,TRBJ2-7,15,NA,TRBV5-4,CASSWSGGRRPEQYF,TGTGCCAGCAGTTGGTCGGGGGGGAGGAGGCCCGAGCAGTACTTC
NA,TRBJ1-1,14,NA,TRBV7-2,CASSLVEMNTEAFF,TGTGCCAGCAGCTTAGTAGAGATGAACACTGAAGCTTTCTTT
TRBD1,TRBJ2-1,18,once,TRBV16,CASSQFFIVGTGDNEQFF,TGTGCCAGCAGCCAATTCTTTATTGTGGGGACAGGGGACAATGAGCAGTTCTTC
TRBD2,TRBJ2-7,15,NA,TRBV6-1,CASRTLAGGPYEQYF,TGTGCCAGCAGGACCCTAGCGGGAGGGCCCTACGAGCAGTACTTC
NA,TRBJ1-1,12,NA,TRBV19,CASSSRTYGTFF,TGTGCCAGTAGTAGTAGGACATACGGAACTTTCTTT
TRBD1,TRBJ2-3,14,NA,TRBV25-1,CASSAGQITDTQYF,TGTGCCAGCAGTGCGGGACAGATCACAGATACGCAGTATTTT
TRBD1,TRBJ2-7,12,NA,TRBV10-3,CAISPGQYEQYF,TGTGCCATCAGCCCGGGACAGTACGAGCAGTACTTC
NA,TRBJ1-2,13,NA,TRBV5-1,CASSSTDTYGYTF,TGCGCCAGCAGCTCGACAGATACCTATGGCTACACCTTC
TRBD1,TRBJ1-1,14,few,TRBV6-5,CASSETGIGTEAFF,TGTGCCAGCAGTGAGACAGGGATAGGCACTGAAGCTTTCTTT
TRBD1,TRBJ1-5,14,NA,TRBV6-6,CASSRDRGAQPQHF,TGTGCCAGCAGCCGGGACAGGGGGGCTCAGCCCCAGCATTTT
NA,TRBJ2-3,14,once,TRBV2,CATSPPIRTDTQYF,TGTGCCACTTCACCACCTATCCGCACAGATACGCAGTATTTT
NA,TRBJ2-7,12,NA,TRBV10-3,CAISINSYEQYF,TGTGCCATCAGTATAAACTCCTACGAGCAGTACTTC
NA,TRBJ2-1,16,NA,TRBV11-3,CASSLGVRENYNEQFF,TGTGCCAGCAGCTTAGGGGTTCGGGAGAACTACAATGAGCAGTTCTTC
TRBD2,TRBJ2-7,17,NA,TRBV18,CASSPLLAGPVLGEQYF,TGTGCCAGCTCACCTCTACTAGCGGGGCCCGTCCTCGGCGAGCAGTACTTC
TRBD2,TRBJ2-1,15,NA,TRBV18,CASSPPSGVYNEQFF,TGTGCCAGCTCACCACCCAGCGGGGTATACAATGAGCAGTTCTTC
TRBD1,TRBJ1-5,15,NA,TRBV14,CASSQQGGSNQPQHF,TGTGCCAGCAGCCAACAGGGGGGTAGCAATCAGCCCCAGCATTTT
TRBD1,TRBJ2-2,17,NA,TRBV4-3,CASSQLYLPGGTGELFF,TGCGCCAGCAGCCAACTTTATTTACCAGGGGGCACCGGGGAGCTGTTTTTT
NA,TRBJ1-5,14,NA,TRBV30,CAWTATGRNQPQHF,TGTGCCTGGACAGCAACAGGACGCAATCAGCCCCAGCATTTT
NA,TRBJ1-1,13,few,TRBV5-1,CASSLRENTEAFF,TGCGCCAGCAGCTTGCGCGAGAACACTGAAGCTTTCTTT
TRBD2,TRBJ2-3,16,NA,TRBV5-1,CASSPGLADRTDTQYF,TGCGCCAGCAGCCCGGGACTAGCGGACCGCACAGATACGCAGTATTTT
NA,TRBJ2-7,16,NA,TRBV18,CASLGNQQGLRPEQYF,TGTGCCAGCTTGGGGAACCAACAGGGATTACGACCCGAGCAGTACTTC
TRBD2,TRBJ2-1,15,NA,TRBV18,CASSSGTSIYNEQFF,TGTGCCAGCTCATCCGGGACTAGCATCTACAATGAGCAGTTCTTC
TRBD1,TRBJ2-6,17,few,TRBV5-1,CASTPGQGNSGANVLTF,TGCGCCAGCACCCCGGGACAGGGGAACTCTGGGGCCAACGTCCTGACTTTC
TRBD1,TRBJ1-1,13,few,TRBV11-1,CASRDRGNTEAFF,TGTGCCAGTCGGGACAGGGGGAACACTGAAGCTTTCTTT
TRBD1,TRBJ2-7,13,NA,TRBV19,CASSPGQAYEQYF,TGTGCCAGTAGCCCCGGACAGGCCTACGAGCAGTACTTC
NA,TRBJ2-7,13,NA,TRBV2,CATGSASSYEQYF,TGTGCCACCGGGTCGGCGAGCTCCTACGAGCAGTACTTC
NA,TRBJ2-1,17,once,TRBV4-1,CASSQVVSEFPYNEQFF,TGCGCCAGCAGCCAAGTCGTTTCGGAGTTTCCCTACAATGAGCAGTTCTTC
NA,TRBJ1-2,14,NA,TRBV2,CASRTGSVDYGYTF,TGTGCCAGCAGAACAGGGTCGGTGGACTATGGCTACACCTTC
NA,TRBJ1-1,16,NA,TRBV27,CASSPLWMDTNTEAFF,TGTGCCAGTAGTCCCCTTTGGATGGACACTAACACTGAAGCTTTCTTT
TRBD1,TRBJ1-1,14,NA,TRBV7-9,CASSPRQGNTEASF,TGTGCCAGCAGCCCCCGACAGGGAAACACTGAAGCTTCCTTT
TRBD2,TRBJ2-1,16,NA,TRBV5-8,CASSSRTSGTYNEQFF,TGTGCCAGCAGCTCGAGAACTAGCGGGACCTACAATGAGCAGTTCTTC
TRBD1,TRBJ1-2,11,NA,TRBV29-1,CSVAGGYGYTF,TGCAGCGTTGCAGGGGGTTATGGCTACACCTTC
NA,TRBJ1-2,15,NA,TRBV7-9,CASSLPLRLDYGYTF,TGTGCCAGCAGCTTACCGTTGCGTTTGGACTATGGCTACACCTTC
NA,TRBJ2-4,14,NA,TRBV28,CASSFQGAKNIQYF,TGTGCCAGCAGTTTCCAGGGGGCCAAAAACATTCAGTACTTC
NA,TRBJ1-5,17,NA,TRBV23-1,CASSHSLQGNSNQPQHF,TGCGCCAGCAGTCACTCCCTGCAGGGAAATAGCAATCAGCCCCAGCATTTT
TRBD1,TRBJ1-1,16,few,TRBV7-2,CASSLVGTGANTEAFF,TGTGCCAGCAGCCTAGTTGGGACAGGGGCTAACACTGAAGCTTTCTTT
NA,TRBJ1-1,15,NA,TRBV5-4,CASSPPGQPNTEAFF,TGTGCCAGCAGCCCACCAGGGCAGCCGAACACTGAAGCTTTCTTT
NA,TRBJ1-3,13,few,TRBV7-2,CASSLAHGNTIYF,TGTGCCAGCAGCTTAGCGCACGGGAACACCATATATTTT